Following are 9 T cell receptor beta chains from one sample sequenced in a study of shared clonotypes between healthy human individuals. CD45RO-negative cells were positively selected for CCR7, leaving out terminally differentiated effector memory CD45RA+ cells. Clones were sequenced by immunoSEQ multiplex PCR, and TCRdb holds only the in-frame ones, with some missing. The table lists roughly 2,000,000 clones, approximately 94% of them singletons. The sample consisted of naive CD8+ T cells sorted from blood. The receptor source for this set is a man between 18 and 29 years old in good health.

V gene TRBV5-4 combines with J gene TRBJ1-2; D is undetermined. CDR1 and CDR2 (germline): SGHNT, YYREEE (reference sequence). V dropped 4 bases and J dropped 2 bases, with 15 bases sitting between them. The length of the CDR3 is 15 residues. The CDR3 spells CASSTVEEANYGYTF. The DNA for the CDR3 is TGTGCCAGCAGCACCGTCGAGGAAGCAAACTATGGCTACACCTTC.

This chain links TRBV9 with TRBJ1-6; 8 nucleotides line up with TRBD1. Germline-derived CDR1 and CDR2 are SGDLS and YYNGEE. This CDR3 contains 14 residues. Losses at the gene ends were 0 bases for V and 9 bases for J; bases not matched to a gene: 2. The chain's CDR3 is CASSVVTGGSPLHF. The CDR3 coding sequence is TGTGCCAGCAGCGTAGTCACAGGGGGTTCACCCCTCCACTTT.

This clone is a singleton in its sample. The CDR3 DNA is TGTGCCAGCAGAAAAGGCGGGACAGCGTATGGCTACACCTTC. Protein: CASRKGGTAYGYTF. The gene calls are TRBV27 and TRBJ1-2; 7 bases are a match to TRBD1. The CDR3 runs to 14 residues. Germline-derived CDR1 and CDR2 are MNHEY and SMNVEV (reference sequence). The V gene end was trimmed by 6 bases and the J gene end by 5 bases; junction bases not matched to a gene: 9.

This clone appeared once. The rearrangement links TRBV28 to TRBJ2-7; the match to TRBD1 covers 7 bases. Trimming removed 2 bases from V and 0 bases from J; junction bases left unmatched: 4. CDR3 length: 15 amino acids. The germline V gene encodes CDR1 MDHEN and CDR2 SYDVKM. CDR3 sequence (DNA): TGTGCCAGCAGTTTAAGGGGACAGCGCTCCTACGAGCAGTACTTC. This gives the protein CASSLRGQRSYEQYF.

The chain combines TRBV5-6 with TRBJ1-2; tentatively, D is TRBD1 (6 bases). The germline CDR1 and CDR2 sequences are SGHDT and YYEEEE. Between the trimmed V and J ends, which lost 4 bases and 7 bases, there was a span of 17 bases. The CDR3 loop spans 14 amino acids. This chain's CDR3 is CASSTEGGAGGYTF. The CDR3, as DNA: TGTGCCAGCAGCACAGAAGGGGGGGCCGGTGGCTACACCTTC.

The chain joins TRBV7-8 to TRBJ2-7, with TRBD1 identical over 7 bases. J lost 0 bases, V lost 7 bases, and 9 bases had no gene match. The germline gives CDR1 SGHVS, CDR2 FQNEAQ. The CDR3 consists of 15 residues. Here the CDR3 reads CASTLDRAGSYEQYF. Here the CDR3 DNA reads TGTGCCAGCACCCTCGACAGGGCTGGCTCCTACGAGCAGTACTTC.

The chain uses TRBV30 and TRBJ1-2; 9 bases line up with TRBD1. After removal of 7 bases from V and 2 bases from J, the junction contained 5 bases not matched to a gene. This CDR3 comprises 13 residues. The germline V gene encodes CDR1 GTSNPN and CDR2 SVGIG (reference sequence). The CDR3 bases are TGTGCCTACTGGACAGGGGTCAACTATGGCTACACCTTC. This sequence encodes CAYWTGVNYGYTF.

The chain links TRBV27 to TRBJ2-7; 14 bases align to TRBD2. The V gene's germline CDR1 is MNHEY and CDR2 SMNVEV (reference sequence). CDR3 length equals 14 residues. V was clipped by 6 bases and J by 5 bases; unmatched bases: 3. The chain's CDR3 is CASRGLAGENEQYF. As DNA, the CDR3 is TGTGCCAGCAGGGGACTAGCGGGAGAGAACGAGCAGTACTTC.

Points on this clone: Other DNA variants within this sample encode the same CDR3. The chain combines TRBV5-6 with TRBJ1-1; D is undetermined. V lost 7 bases, J lost 1 base, and 8 bases lay in between. Germline values: CDR1 SGHDT, CDR2 YYEEEE. This CDR3 is built from 12 residues. The CDR3 DNA reads TGTGCCAGCTCCGGCGGGAACACTGAAGCTTTCTTT. This translates into CASSGGNTEAFF.